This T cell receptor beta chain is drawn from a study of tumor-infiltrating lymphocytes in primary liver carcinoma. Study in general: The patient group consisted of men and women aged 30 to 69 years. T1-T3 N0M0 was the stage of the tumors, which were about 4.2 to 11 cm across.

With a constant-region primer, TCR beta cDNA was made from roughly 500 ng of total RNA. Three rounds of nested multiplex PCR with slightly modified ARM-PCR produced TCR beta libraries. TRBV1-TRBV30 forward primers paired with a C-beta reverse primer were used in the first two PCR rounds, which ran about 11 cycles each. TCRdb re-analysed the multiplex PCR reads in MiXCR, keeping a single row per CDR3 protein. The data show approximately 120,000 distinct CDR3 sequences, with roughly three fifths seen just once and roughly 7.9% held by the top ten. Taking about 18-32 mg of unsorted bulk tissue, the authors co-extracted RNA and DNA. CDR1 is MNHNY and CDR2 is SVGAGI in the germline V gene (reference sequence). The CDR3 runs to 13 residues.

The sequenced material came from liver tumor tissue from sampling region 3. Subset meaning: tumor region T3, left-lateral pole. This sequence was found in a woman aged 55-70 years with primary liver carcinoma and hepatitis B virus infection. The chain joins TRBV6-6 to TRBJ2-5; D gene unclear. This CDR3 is CTTRVEYQETQYF. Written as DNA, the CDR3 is TGTACCACACGCGTCGAGTACCAAGAGACCCAGTACTTC.